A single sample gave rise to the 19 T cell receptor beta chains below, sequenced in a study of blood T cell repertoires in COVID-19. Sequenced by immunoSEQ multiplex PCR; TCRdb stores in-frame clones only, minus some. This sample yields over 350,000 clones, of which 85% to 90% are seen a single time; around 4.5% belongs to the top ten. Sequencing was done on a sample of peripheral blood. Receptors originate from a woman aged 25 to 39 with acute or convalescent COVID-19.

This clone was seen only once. The CDR3 reads CSASVRTGDAFF. The CDR3 nucleotides are TGCAGTGCTAGTGTGCGGACAGGGGATGCTTTCTTT. The chain recombines TRBV20-1 with TRBJ1-1; 9 bases fit TRBD1. The CDR3 is 12 residues long. V shed 3 bases and J 11 bases; nucleotides not matched to a gene: 7. The germline gives CDR1 DFQATT, CDR2 SNEGSKA (reference sequence).

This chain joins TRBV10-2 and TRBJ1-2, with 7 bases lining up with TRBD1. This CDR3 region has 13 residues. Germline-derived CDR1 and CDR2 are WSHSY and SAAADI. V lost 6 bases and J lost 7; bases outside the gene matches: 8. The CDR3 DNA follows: TGCGCCAGCAGCTCGGACAGGTTTAGTGGCTACACCTTC. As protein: CASSSDRFSGYTF.

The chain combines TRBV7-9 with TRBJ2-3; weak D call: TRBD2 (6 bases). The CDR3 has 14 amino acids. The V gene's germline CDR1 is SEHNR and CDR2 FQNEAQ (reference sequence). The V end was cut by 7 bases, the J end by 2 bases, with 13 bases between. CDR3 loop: CASIDAGTTDTQYF. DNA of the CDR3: TGTGCCAGCATCGACGCGGGAACCACAGATACGCAGTATTTT.

The CDR3 loop reads CASSPGGGRYNEQFF. For the CDR3, the DNA is TGTGCCAGCAGCCCGGGAGGGGGGCGTTACAATGAGCAGTTCTTC. The chain employs TRBV9 and TRBJ2-1, with TRBD2 identical over 8 bases. The ends lost 4 bases at V and 4 bases at J; junction bases unmatched: 7. Germline V CDR1 and CDR2: SGDLS, YYNGEE. CDR3 length: 15 residues.

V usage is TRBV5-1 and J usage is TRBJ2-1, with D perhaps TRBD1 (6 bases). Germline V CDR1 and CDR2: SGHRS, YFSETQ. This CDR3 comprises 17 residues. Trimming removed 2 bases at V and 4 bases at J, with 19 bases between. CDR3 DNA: TGCGCCAGCAGCTTCCTCTCTGAGGGGGACCCTTACAATGAGCAGTTCTTC. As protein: CASSFLSEGDPYNEQFF.

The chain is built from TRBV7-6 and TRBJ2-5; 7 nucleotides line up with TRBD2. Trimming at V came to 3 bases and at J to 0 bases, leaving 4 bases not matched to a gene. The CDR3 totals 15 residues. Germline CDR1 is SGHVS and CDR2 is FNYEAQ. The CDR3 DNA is TGTGCCAGCAGCTTCCCGGGACTATACCAAGAGACCCAGTACTTC. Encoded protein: CASSFPGLYQETQYF.

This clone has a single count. The CDR3 spells CASSQVYLRTTRNTIYF. As DNA, the CDR3 is TGTGCCAGCAGCCAAGTGTATCTACGCACTACAAGAAACACCATATATTTT. This sequence joins TRBV3-1 (or the pseudogene TRBV3-2) and TRBJ1-3; D not resolved. The germline V gene encodes CDR1 LGHDT and CDR2 YNNKEL (reference sequence). Trimming removed 1 base at V and 5 bases at J, with 18 bases between. The length of the CDR3 is 17 residues.

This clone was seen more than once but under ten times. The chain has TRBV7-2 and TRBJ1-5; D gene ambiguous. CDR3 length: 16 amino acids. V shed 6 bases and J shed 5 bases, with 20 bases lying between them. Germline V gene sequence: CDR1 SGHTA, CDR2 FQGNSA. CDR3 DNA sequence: TGTGCCAGCAGTCCATGGGCGGGAGGGTCAGATCAGCCCCAGCATTTT. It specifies CASSPWAGGSDQPQHF.

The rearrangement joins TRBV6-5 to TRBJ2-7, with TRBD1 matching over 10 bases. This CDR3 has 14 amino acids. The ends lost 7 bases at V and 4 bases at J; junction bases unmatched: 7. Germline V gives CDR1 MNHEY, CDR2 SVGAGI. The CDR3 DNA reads TGTGCCAGCACCGTGGACAGGGGGTATTACGAGCAGTACTTC. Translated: CASTVDRGYYEQYF.

The chain's CDR3 is CASSTRHEQYF. Here the CDR3 DNA reads TGTGCCAGCTCGACGAGGCATGAGCAGTACTTC. The gene calls are TRBV6-5 and TRBJ2-7, with D hard to call. This CDR3 has 11 amino acids. The germline CDR1 and CDR2 sequences are MNHEY and SVGAGI. Trimming removed 8 bases from V and 7 bases from J, with 12 bases in between.

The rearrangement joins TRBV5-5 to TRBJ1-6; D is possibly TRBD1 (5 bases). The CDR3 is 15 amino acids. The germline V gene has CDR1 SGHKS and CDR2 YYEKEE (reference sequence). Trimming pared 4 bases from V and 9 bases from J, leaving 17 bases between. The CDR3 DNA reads TGTGCCAGCAGCCCCCGGGAGGGGCTCGCTTCACCCCTCCACTTT. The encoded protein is CASSPREGLASPLHF.

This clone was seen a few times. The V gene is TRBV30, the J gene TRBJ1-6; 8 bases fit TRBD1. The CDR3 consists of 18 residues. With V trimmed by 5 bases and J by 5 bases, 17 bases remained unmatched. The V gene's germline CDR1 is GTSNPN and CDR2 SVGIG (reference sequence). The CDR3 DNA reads TGTGCCTGGCACAGGGGACAGGACCTATACCCTGATAATTCACCCCTCCACTTT. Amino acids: CAWHRGQDLYPDNSPLHF.

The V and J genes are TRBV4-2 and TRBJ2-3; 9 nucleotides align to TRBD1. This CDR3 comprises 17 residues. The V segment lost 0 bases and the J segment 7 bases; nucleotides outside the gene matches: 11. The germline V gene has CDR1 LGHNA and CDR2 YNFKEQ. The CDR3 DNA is TGTGCCAGCAGCCAAGATCGGACAGGGGTCCTTCGGCATACGCAGTATTTT. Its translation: CASSQDRTGVLRHTQYF.

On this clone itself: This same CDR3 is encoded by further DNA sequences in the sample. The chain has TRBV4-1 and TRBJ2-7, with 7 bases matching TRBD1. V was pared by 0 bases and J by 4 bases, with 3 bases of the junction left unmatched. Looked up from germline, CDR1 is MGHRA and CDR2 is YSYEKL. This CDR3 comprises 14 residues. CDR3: CASSQEEGAYEQYF. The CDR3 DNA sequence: TGCGCCAGCAGCCAAGAAGAGGGGGCTTACGAGCAGTACTTC.

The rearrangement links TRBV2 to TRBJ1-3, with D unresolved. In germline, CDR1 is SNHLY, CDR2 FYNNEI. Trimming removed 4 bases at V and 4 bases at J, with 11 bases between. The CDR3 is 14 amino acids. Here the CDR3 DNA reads TGTGCCAGCAGTGGGCGGTCTTGGGGAAACACCATATATTTT. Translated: CASSGRSWGNTIYF.

In DNA, the CDR3 is TGTGCCAGCTCACCACAACAGTTCTACAATGAGCAGTTCTTC. Translating gives CASSPQQFYNEQFF. This rearrangement joins TRBV18 to TRBJ2-1; D is unresolved. The V end lost 1 base, the J end lost 3 bases, and 7 bases lay between the germline ends. Germline CDR1 and CDR2: KGHSH and LQKENI. The CDR3 length is 14 residues.

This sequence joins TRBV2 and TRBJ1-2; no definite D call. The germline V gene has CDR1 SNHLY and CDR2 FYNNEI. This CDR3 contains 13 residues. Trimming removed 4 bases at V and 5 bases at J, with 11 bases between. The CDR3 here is CASSVWELYGYTF. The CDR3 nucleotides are TGTGCCAGCAGTGTCTGGGAGCTATATGGCTACACCTTC.

CDR3 residues: CASSPSLAGGQETQYF. DNA of the CDR3: TGTGCCAGCTCACCAAGCCTAGCGGGGGGCCAAGAGACCCAGTACTTC. The chain has TRBV18 and TRBJ2-5; 11 nucleotides line up with TRBD2. Trimming cost V 2 bases and J 1 base; bases outside gene matches: 3. Germline CDR1 KGHSH, CDR2 LQKENI. The CDR3 extends over 16 amino acids.

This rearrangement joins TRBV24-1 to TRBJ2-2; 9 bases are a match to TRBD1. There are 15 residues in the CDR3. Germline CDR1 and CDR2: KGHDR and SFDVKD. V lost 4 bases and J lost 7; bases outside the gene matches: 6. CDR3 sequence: CATSDGTGLVGELFF. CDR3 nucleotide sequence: TGTGCCACCAGTGACGGGACAGGGTTAGTCGGGGAGCTGTTTTTT.